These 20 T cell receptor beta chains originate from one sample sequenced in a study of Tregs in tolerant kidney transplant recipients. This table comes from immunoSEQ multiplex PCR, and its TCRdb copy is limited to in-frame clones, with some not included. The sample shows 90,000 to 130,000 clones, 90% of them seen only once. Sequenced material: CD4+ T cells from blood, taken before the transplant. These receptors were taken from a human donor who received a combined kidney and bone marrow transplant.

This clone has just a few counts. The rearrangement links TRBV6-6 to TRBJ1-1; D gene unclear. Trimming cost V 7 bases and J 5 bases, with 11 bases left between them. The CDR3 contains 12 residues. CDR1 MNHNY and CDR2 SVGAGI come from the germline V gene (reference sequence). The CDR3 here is CASISAGTEAFF. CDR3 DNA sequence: TGTGCCAGCATCTCTGCCGGGACTGAAGCTTTCTTT.

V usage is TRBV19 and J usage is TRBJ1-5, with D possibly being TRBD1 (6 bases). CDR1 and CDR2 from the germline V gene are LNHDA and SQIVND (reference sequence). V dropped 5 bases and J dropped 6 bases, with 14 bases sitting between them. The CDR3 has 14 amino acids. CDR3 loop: CASSVAGEGQPQHF. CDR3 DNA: TGTGCCAGTAGTGTCGCAGGGGAGGGTCAGCCCCAGCATTTT.

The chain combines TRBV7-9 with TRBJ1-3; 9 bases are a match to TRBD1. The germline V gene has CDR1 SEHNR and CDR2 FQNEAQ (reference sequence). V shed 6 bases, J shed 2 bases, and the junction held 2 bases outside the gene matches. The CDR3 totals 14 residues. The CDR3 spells CASRQGATGNTIYF. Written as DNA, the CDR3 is TGTGCCAGCAGACAGGGGGCGACTGGAAACACCATATATTTT.

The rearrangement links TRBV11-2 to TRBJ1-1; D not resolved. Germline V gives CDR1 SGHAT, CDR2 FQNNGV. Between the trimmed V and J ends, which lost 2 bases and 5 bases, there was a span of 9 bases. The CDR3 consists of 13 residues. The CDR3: CASSLRGVTEAFF. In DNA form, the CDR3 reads TGTGCCAGCAGCTTACGGGGTGTTACTGAAGCTTTCTTT.

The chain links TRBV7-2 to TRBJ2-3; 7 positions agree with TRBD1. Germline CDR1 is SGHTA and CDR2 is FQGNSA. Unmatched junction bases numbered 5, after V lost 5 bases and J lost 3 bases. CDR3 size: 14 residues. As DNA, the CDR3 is TGTGCCAGCAGCCCGGGACAGAGAACAGATACGCAGTATTTT. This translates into CASSPGQRTDTQYF. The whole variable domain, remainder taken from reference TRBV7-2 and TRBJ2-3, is GAGVSQSPSNKVTEKGKDVELRCDPISGHTALYWYRQSLGQGLEFLIYFQGNSAPDKSGLPSDRFSAERTGGSVSTLTIQRTQQEDSAVYLCASSPGQRTDTQYFGPGTRLTVL.

The chain's CDR3 is CASSFGTAGELFF. CDR3 DNA: TGTGCCAGCAGCTTCGGGACAGCTGGGGAGCTGTTTTTT. The V gene is TRBV7-9, the J gene TRBJ2-2, with 7 bases fitting TRBD1. The V gene end was trimmed by 3 bases and the J gene end by 8 bases; junction bases not matched to a gene: 3. The CDR3 is 13 residues long. The V gene's germline CDR1 is SEHNR and CDR2 FQNEAQ (reference sequence).

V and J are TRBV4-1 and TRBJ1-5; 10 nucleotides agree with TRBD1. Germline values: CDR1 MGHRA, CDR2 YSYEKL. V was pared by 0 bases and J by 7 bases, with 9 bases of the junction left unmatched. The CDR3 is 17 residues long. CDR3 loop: CASSQDYRDRGWQPQHF. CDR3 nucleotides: TGCGCCAGCAGCCAAGATTACCGGGACAGGGGATGGCAGCCCCAGCATTTT.

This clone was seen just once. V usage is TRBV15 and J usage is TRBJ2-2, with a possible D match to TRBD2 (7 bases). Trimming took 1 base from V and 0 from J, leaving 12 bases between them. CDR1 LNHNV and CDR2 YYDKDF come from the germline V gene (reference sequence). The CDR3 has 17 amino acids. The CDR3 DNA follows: TGTGCCACCAGCAGAGGGGGGAGGGGGGCGAACACCGGGGAGCTGTTTTTT. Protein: CATSRGGRGANTGELFF.

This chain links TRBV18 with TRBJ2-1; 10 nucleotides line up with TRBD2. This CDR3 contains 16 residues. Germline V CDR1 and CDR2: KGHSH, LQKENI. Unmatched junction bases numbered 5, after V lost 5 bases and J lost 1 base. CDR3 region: CASSEREGFSYNEQFF. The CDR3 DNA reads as TGTGCCAGCTCAGAGCGGGAGGGTTTTTCCTACAATGAGCAGTTCTTC. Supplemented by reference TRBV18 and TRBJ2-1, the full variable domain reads NAGVMQNPRHLVRRRGQEARLRCSPMKGHSHVYWYRQLPEEGLKFMVYLQKENIIDESGMPKERFSAEFPKEGPSILRIQQVVRGDSAAYFCASSEREGFSYNEQFFGPGTRLTVL.

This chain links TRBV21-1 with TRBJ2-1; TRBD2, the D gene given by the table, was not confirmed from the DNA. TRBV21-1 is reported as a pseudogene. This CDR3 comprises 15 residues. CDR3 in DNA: TGTGCCAGCAGCAAAGAGCTAGCGGGAGTGGATGAGCAGTTCTTC. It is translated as CASSKELAGVDEQFF.

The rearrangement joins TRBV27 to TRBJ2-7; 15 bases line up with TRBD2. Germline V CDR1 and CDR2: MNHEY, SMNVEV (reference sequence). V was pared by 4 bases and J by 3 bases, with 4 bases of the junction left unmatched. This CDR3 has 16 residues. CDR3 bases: TGTGCCAGCAGTTCGGGACTAGCGGGAGGTAACTACGAGCAGTACTTC. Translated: CASSSGLAGGNYEQYF.

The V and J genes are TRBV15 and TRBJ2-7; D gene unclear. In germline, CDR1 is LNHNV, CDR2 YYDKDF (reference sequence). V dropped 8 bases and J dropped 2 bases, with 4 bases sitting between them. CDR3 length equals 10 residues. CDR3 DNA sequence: TGTGCCACCCGTCCCTACGAGCAGTACTTC. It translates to CATRPYEQYF.

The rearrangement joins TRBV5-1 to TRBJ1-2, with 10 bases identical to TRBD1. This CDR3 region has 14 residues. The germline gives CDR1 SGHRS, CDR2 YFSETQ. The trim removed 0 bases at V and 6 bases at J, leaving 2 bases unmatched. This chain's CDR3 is CASSLETGGHGYTF. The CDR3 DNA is TGCGCCAGCAGCTTGGAGACAGGGGGCCATGGCTACACCTTC.

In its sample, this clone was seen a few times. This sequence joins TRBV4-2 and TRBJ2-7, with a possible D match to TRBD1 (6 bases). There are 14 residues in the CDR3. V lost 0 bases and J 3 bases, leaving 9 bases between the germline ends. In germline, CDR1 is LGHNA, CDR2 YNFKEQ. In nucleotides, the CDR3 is TGTGCCAGCAGCCAAGACCCGGACAGCTACGAGCAGTACTTC. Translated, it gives CASSQDPDSYEQYF.

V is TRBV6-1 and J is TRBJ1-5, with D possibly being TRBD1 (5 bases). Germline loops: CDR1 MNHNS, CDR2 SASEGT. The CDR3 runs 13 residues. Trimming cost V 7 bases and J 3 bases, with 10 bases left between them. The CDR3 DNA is TGTGCCAGCACCTCACAGGTCAATCAGCCCCAGCATTTT. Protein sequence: CASTSQVNQPQHF.

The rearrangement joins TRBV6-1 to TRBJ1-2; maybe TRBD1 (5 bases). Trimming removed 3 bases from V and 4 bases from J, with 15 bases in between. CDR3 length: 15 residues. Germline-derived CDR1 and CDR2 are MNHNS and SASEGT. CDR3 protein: CASSDRRQPIYGYTF. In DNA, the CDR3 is TGTGCCAGCAGTGATAGGAGACAGCCAATCTATGGCTACACCTTC.

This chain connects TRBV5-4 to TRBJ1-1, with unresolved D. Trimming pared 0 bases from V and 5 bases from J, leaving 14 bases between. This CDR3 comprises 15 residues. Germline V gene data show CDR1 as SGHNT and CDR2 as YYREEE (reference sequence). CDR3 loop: CASSLADLTGTEAFF. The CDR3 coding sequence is TGTGCCAGCAGCTTGGCCGACCTTACGGGGACTGAAGCTTTCTTT.

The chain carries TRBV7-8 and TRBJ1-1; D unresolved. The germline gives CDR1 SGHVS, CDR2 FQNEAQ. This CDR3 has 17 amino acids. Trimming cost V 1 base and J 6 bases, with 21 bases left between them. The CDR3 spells CASSLVGAGDTGAEAFF. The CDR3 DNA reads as TGTGCCAGCAGCTTAGTTGGAGCGGGAGATACGGGCGCTGAAGCTTTCTTT.

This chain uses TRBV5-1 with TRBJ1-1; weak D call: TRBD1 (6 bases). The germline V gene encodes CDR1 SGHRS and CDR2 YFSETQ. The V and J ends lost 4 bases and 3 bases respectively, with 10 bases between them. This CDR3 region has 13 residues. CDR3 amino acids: CASSPEGDTEAFF. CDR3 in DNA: TGCGCCAGCAGCCCCGAGGGGGACACTGAAGCTTTCTTT.

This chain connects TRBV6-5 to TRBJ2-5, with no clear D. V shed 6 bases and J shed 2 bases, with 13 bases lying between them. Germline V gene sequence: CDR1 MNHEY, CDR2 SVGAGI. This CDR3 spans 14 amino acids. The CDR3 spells CASRSTGGQETQYF. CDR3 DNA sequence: TGTGCCAGCAGAAGTACGGGTGGTCAAGAGACCCAGTACTTC.